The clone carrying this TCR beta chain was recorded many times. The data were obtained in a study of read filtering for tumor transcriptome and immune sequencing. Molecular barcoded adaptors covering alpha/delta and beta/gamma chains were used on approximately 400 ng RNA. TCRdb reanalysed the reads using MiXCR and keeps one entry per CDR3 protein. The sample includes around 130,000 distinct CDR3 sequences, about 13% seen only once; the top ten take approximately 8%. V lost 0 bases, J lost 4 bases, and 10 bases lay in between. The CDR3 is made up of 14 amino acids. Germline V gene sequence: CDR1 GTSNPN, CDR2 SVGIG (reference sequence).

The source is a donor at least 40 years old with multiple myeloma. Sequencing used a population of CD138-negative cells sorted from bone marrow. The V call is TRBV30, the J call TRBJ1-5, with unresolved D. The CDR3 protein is CAWSVLGGNQPQHF. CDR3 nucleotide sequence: TGTGCCTGGAGTGTACTCGGAGGGAATCAGCCCCAGCATTTT.